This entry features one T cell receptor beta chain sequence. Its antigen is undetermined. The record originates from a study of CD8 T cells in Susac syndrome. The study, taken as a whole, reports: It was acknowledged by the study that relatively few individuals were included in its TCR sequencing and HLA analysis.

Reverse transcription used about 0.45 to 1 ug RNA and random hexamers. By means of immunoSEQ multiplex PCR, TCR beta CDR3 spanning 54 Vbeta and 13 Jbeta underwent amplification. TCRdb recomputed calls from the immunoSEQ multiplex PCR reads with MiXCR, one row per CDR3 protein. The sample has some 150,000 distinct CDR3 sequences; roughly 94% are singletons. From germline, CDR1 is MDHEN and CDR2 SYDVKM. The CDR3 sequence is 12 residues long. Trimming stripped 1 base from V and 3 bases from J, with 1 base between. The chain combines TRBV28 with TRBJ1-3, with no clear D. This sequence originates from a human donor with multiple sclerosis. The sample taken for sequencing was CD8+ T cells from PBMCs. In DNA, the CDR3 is TGTGCCAGCAGTTTATTTGGAAACACCATATATTTT. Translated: CASSLFGNTIYF.